Presented here are 24 T cell receptor beta chains from one specimen sequenced in a study of a mutant IDH1 vaccine in newly diagnosed glioma. Antigens of these TCRs are unknown. Only in-frame clones appear in the TCRdb table, and some are missing; sequencing was by immunoSEQ multiplex PCR. The sample lists about 20,000 clones, roughly 86% occurring once. Time point given: week 23, last vaccination. Mutant IDH1 20-mer peptide, at 300 ug, made up each vaccine dose, with topical imiquimod. The starting material was PBMCs, obtained from a glioma patient whose treatment included an IDH1 peptide vaccine. Source of these receptors: a man aged 25 to 40 with glioma.

The chain carries TRBV27 and TRBJ2-2, with 10 bases that match TRBD2. J was trimmed by 7 bases and V by 3 bases; bases with no gene match: 8. The germline V gene encodes CDR1 MNHEY and CDR2 SMNVEV (reference sequence). This CDR3 comprises 16 residues. The CDR3 region is CASSFTSGTPNGELFF. The CDR3 DNA reads TGTGCCAGCAGTTTTACTAGCGGGACCCCTAACGGGGAGCTGTTTTTT.

The chain employs TRBV7-9 and TRBJ1-2; 7 nucleotides agree with TRBD1. Germline CDR1 SEHNR, CDR2 FQNEAQ (reference sequence). The CDR3 is 13 residues long. The J segment lost 7 bases and the V segment lost 6 bases, leaving 8 bases of the junction unmatched. The CDR3 region is CASSGQDGVGYTF. CDR3 coding DNA: TGTGCCAGCAGTGGACAGGACGGGGTTGGCTACACCTTC.

The rearrangement joins TRBV15 to TRBJ2-3; D uncertain. Trimming shortened V by 0 bases and J by 8 bases, and 6 bases separated the two germline ends. Germline lookup yields CDR1 LNHNV and CDR2 YYDKDF (reference sequence). The CDR3 totals 12 residues. The CDR3 DNA sequence: TGTGCCACCAGCAGAGATCACGGTACGCAGTATTTT. Its protein product is CATSRDHGTQYF.

The CDR3 nucleotides read TGTGCCAGTTCACCGGAGACAGGGGGCCCTCTTGGCTACACCTTC. As protein: CASSPETGGPLGYTF. The chain couples TRBV19 to TRBJ1-2; 10 positions agree with TRBD1. With 8 bases clipped from V and 7 bases from J, the junction kept 13 bases outside the gene matches. CDR3 length: 15 amino acids. The V gene's germline CDR1 is LNHDA and CDR2 SQIVND (reference sequence).

The chain has TRBV2 and TRBJ2-7, with D maybe TRBD1 (5 bases). This CDR3 comprises 14 residues. V dropped 3 bases and J dropped 3 bases, with 12 bases sitting between them. Germline lookup yields CDR1 SNHLY and CDR2 FYNNEI. DNA of the CDR3: TGTGCCAGCAGTGATAGCAGGGTGCTCTACGAGCAGTACTTC. This codes for CASSDSRVLYEQYF. The full variable domain, with the rest looked up from reference TRBV2 and TRBJ2-7, is EPEVTQTPSHQVTQMGQEVILRCVPISNHLYFYWYRQILGQKVEFLVSFYNNEISEKSEIFDDQFSVERPDGSNFTLKIRSTKLEDSAMYFCASSDSRVLYEQYFGPGTRLTVT.

This clone was counted between two and nine times. V is TRBV27 and J is TRBJ1-1, with D possibly being TRBD1 (5 bases). The CDR3 spans 14 residues. V was shortened by 6 bases and J by 1 base, with 12 bases between the two germline ends. Germline CDR1 and CDR2: MNHEY and SMNVEV (reference sequence). The CDR3 DNA is TGTGCCAGCAGGCTGTTGGGGACGAACACTGAAGCTTTCTTT. Translating gives CASRLLGTNTEAFF.

The J gene is TRBJ2-7, the V gene TRBV5-1; 7 positions agree with TRBD2. This CDR3 region has 16 residues. Germline V gene sequence: CDR1 SGHRS, CDR2 YFSETQ. J lost 4 bases, V lost 0 bases, and 10 bases had no gene match. The CDR3 DNA sequence: TGCGCCAGCAGCTTGGGGTTGGGGGGGGAAGGGTACGAGCAGTACTTC. This gives the protein CASSLGLGGEGYEQYF.

The chain is built from TRBV5-5 and TRBJ2-7; 9 nucleotides match TRBD1. CDR1 is SGHKS, CDR2 YYEKEE, per germline (reference sequence). The J segment lost 9 bases and the V segment lost 0 bases, leaving 4 bases of the junction unmatched. CDR3 length: 13 residues. In DNA, the CDR3 is TGTGCCAGCAGCTTGGCGGTGACAGGGGGGCAGTACTTC. Its translation: CASSLAVTGGQYF. The whole variable domain, filled in from reference TRBV5-5 and TRBJ2-7, reads DAGVTQSPTHLIKTRGQQVTLRCSPISGHKSVSWYQQVLGQGPQFIFQYYEKEERGRGNFPDRFSARQFPNYSSELNVNALLLGDSALYLCASSLAVTGGQYFGPGTRLTVT.

This sequence joins TRBV28 and TRBJ1-2; no clear D. Looked up from germline, CDR1 is MDHEN and CDR2 is SYDVKM. V lost 3 bases to trimming and J lost 6 bases, with 11 bases between them. This CDR3 comprises 13 residues. This CDR3 reads CASSLVIGNGYTF. In DNA form, the CDR3 reads TGTGCCAGCAGTTTGGTAATAGGGAATGGCTACACCTTC.

The V and J genes are TRBV11-2 and TRBJ2-7; D tentatively fits TRBD1 or TRBD2 (5 bases each). Trimming cost V 5 bases and J 2 bases, with 13 bases left between them. This CDR3 has 14 amino acids. Germline V CDR1 and CDR2: SGHAT, FQNNGV. CDR3 loop: CASSIRGPTYEQYF. In nucleotides, the CDR3 is TGTGCCAGCAGCATCCGGGGACCGACCTACGAGCAGTACTTC. The full variable domain, in which reference TRBV11-2 and TRBJ2-7 provide the parts outside the CDR3, is EAGVAQSPRYKIIEKRQSVAFWCNPISGHATLYWYQQILGQGPKLLIQFQNNGVVDDSQLPKDRFSAERLKGVDSTLKIQPAKLEDSAVYLCASSIRGPTYEQYFGPGTRLTVT.

The chain couples TRBV30 to TRBJ1-1; 11 bases are a match to TRBD1. In germline, CDR1 is GTSNPN, CDR2 SVGIG (reference sequence). With V trimmed by 5 bases and J by 4 bases, 3 bases remained unmatched. CDR3 length: 13 residues. Here the CDR3 reads CAWGGTGGTEAFF. CDR3 DNA sequence: TGTGCCTGGGGGGGGACAGGGGGCACTGAAGCTTTCTTT.

V and J are TRBV9 and TRBJ2-5, with D possibly TRBD2 on 5 matching bases. Germline CDR1 and CDR2: SGDLS and YYNGEE. This CDR3 has 15 amino acids. V was shortened by 0 bases and J by 4 bases, with 13 bases between the two germline ends. The CDR3 here is CASSVDSGSGETQYF. CDR3 coding DNA: TGTGCCAGCAGCGTAGATAGTGGGAGTGGAGAGACCCAGTACTTC.

The rearrangement uses TRBV6-5 and TRBJ1-2; TRBD1 matches at 7 bases. V trimming: 0 bases; J trimming: 4 bases; junction bases outside the gene matches: 5. The CDR3 is 15 residues long. CDR1 and CDR2 (germline): MNHEY, SVGAGI. For the CDR3, the DNA is TGTGCCAGCAGTTACTCCCGGCAGGGGGTCTATGGCTACACCTTC. Encoded protein: CASSYSRQGVYGYTF.

As DNA, the CDR3 is TGTGCCAGCAGCTGGGGGACAGGGGGCATACGTGGCTACACCTTC. This codes for CASSWGTGGIRGYTF. This sequence joins TRBV7-9 and TRBJ1-2; TRBD1 aligns across 12 bases. V dropped 4 bases and J dropped 7; count of bases not matched to a gene: 7. CDR1 is SEHNR, CDR2 FQNEAQ, per germline (reference sequence). The CDR3 has 15 residues.

The rearrangement uses TRBV18 and TRBJ2-7; possible D gene TRBD2, 6 bases. The ends were cut back, 3 bases at V and 4 bases at J, with 13 bases in the middle. Germline V gives CDR1 KGHSH, CDR2 LQKENI. This CDR3 spans 14 amino acids. CDR3 residues: CASSPATGTYEQYF. CDR3 nucleotides: TGTGCCAGCTCACCGGCAACCGGGACTTACGAGCAGTACTTC.

Here the CDR3 reads CASSPHSGTGDPLNTEAFF. The CDR3 bases are TGCGCCAGCAGCCCCCACTCCGGGACAGGGGATCCACTGAACACTGAAGCTTTCTTT. The genes are TRBV5-1 and TRBJ1-1, with TRBD1 matching over 10 bases. The junction had 15 bases not matched to a gene; V was cut back by 4 bases and J by 0 bases. The CDR3 totals 19 residues. Looked up from germline, CDR1 is SGHRS and CDR2 is YFSETQ.

This chain joins TRBV27 and TRBJ1-2; 7 positions match TRBD1. V lost 6 bases, J lost 8 bases, and 9 bases stayed unmatched. The CDR3 totals 13 residues. Looked up from germline, CDR1 is MNHEY and CDR2 is SMNVEV (reference sequence). This chain's CDR3 is CASSRQGPGGYTF. CDR3 in DNA: TGTGCCAGCAGCCGACAGGGCCCGGGAGGCTACACCTTC.

The chain combines TRBV19 with TRBJ1-2; 8 positions agree with TRBD1. Germline trimming cut 3 bases from V and 4 bases from J; bases unmatched to any gene: 10. Germline V gives CDR1 LNHDA, CDR2 SQIVND (reference sequence). This CDR3 comprises 16 residues. CDR3 in amino acids: CASSMTTGDTGYGYTF. The DNA for the CDR3 is TGTGCCAGTAGTATGACGACAGGGGATACGGGCTATGGCTACACCTTC.

The chain couples TRBV30 to TRBJ2-5; 13 bases map to TRBD2. The germline CDR1 and CDR2 sequences are GTSNPN and SVGIG (reference sequence). The CDR3 has 15 amino acids. The trim removed 2 bases at V and 1 base at J, leaving 1 base unmatched. The CDR3 sequence: CAWSRLAGGQETQYF. CDR3 coding DNA: TGTGCCTGGAGTCGACTAGCGGGGGGCCAAGAGACCCAGTACTTC.

The rearrangement joins TRBV9 to TRBJ1-1; D ambiguous. This CDR3 is 14 amino acids long. Germline CDR1 reads SGDLS; CDR2 reads YYNGEE. Trimming left V 3 bases short and J 0 bases short, with 9 bases between. In DNA, the CDR3 is TGTGCCAGCAGCGCCCGACCGATGAACACTGAAGCTTTCTTT. The encoded protein is CASSARPMNTEAFF. The full variable domain, rest sourced from reference TRBV9 and TRBJ1-1, is DSGVTQTPKHLITATGQRVTLRCSPRSGDLSVYWYQQSLDQGLQFLIQYYNGEERAKGNILERFSAQQFPDLHSELNLSSLELGDSALYFCASSARPMNTEAFFGQGTRLTVV.

The chain combines TRBV29-1 with TRBJ2-1; the match to TRBD2 covers 10 bases. J lost 3 bases, V lost 7 bases, and 6 bases had no gene match. This CDR3 has 14 amino acids. The germline V gene encodes CDR1 SQVTM and CDR2 ANQGSEA. The CDR3 here is CSALGLAYYNEQFF. Written as DNA, the CDR3 is TGCAGCGCCCTGGGACTAGCGTACTACAATGAGCAGTTCTTC.

The J gene is TRBJ2-5, the V gene TRBV6-6, with 9 bases matching TRBD1. J gave up 2 bases and V 4 bases, and 5 bases lay outside the gene matches. The CDR3 is 15 residues long. Germline CDR1 and CDR2: MNHNY and SVGAGI (reference sequence). The CDR3 is CASSSGTGKQETQYF. In nucleotides, the CDR3 is TGTGCCAGCAGTTCGGGGACAGGGAAGCAAGAGACCCAGTACTTC.

The V gene is TRBV5-1, the J gene TRBJ2-5; D gene uncertain. CDR3 length: 13 amino acids. Deletions cut 5 bases from V and 4 bases from J, with 12 bases between. Germline V lookup: CDR1 SGHRS, CDR2 YFSETQ. CDR3 in amino acids: CASRGTPRETQYF. The CDR3 DNA is TGCGCCAGCAGAGGAACCCCCCGAGAGACCCAGTACTTC.

The chain employs TRBV5-4 and TRBJ1-3; 10 bases are a match to TRBD1. V shed 4 bases, J shed 0 bases, and the junction held 7 bases outside the gene matches. The CDR3 consists of 17 residues. The V gene's germline CDR1 is SGHNT and CDR2 YYREEE (reference sequence). CDR3 residues: CASSPRTGGGSGNTIYF. In nucleotides, the CDR3 is TGTGCCAGCAGCCCCCGGACAGGGGGTGGCTCTGGAAACACCATATATTTT.